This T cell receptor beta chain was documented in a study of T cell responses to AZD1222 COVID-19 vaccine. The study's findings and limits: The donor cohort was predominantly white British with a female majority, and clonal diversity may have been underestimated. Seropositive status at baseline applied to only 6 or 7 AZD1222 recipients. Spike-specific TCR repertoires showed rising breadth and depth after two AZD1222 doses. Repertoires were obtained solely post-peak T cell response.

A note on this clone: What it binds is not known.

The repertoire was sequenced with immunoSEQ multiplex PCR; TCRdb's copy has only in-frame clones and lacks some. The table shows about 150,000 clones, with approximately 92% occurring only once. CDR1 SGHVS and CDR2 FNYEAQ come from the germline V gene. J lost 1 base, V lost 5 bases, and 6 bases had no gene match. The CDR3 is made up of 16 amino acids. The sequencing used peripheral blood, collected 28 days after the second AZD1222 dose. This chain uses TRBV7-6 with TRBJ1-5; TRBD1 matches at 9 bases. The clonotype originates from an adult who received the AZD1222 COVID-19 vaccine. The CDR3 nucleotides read TGTGCCAGCAGCAAGGACAGGGGCTTAAGCAATCAGCCCCAGCATTTT. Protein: CASSKDRGLSNQPQHF.